Reported below is one T cell receptor (beta chain). The antigen is undetermined. MiXCR, applied by TCRdb to the reads, yields one record per CDR3 protein. The data contain about 890,000 distinct CDR3 sequences, roughly 31% of them singletons. The sample originates from a study of T cell repertoires in cytomegalovirus infection. Study details: Well-studied HLA-B-restricted epitopes and recently identified HLA-C-restricted epitopes of CMV were both used in the study. Public TCR beta signatures marked donors with CMV infection and the matching HLA.

Study outcomes and limitations: The cumulative frequency of public TCR beta families distinguished individuals who carried CMV together with the relevant HLA. HLA-C-restricted TCR beta clonotypes specific for CMV led the ex vivo response.

Germline V gene lookup returns CDR1 SGHTA and CDR2 FQGTGA. The V gene end was trimmed by 5 bases and the J gene end by 1 base; junction bases not matched to a gene: 10. The CDR3 spans 16 residues. The J gene is TRBJ2-5, the V gene TRBV7-3; the match to TRBD2 covers 7 bases. The source material was cultured CD8+ T cells from PBMCs, sampled from culture after CMV antigen stimulation. This receptor was obtained from a human donor in good health (CMV status not recorded). Some clones in this sample may be carry-over from other donors' samples. The chain's CDR3 is CASSPLNGGFQETQYF. The CDR3 region has the DNA TGTGCCAGCAGCCCCCTTAACGGGGGGTTCCAAGAGACCCAGTACTTC.